The TCR beta chain described here comes from a study of breast tumors, draining lymph nodes, adjacent tissues. Samples came from axillary lymph nodes draining the breast cancer. With 2 bases removed from V and 0 bases from J, the gap between germline ends came to 6 bases. The germline CDR1 and CDR2 sequences are SGHKS and YYEKEE (reference sequence). The CDR3 covers 13 residues. This clonotype occurred many times. The antigen is not known. Study-wide points: Luminal-like breast cancer showed significantly higher tumor–nontumor repertoire similarity than basal-like. Most tumor T cells seemingly derive from lymph node, then expand in tumor. Tumor TCR diversity was below lymph nodes but above nontumor tissue.

One entry per CDR3 protein, called by TCRdb with MiXCR from the multiplex PCR reads. Among 200,000 to 250,000 distinct CDR3 sequences, under 40% were seen once, and the ten largest hold 3% to 4%. V gene TRBV5-5 combines with J gene TRBJ2-7; D is unclear. The sequence came from a female donor with breast cancer. Some clones in this sample may be carry-over from other donors' samples. The sequenced material came from axillary lymph node tissue. CDR3 coding DNA: TGTGCCAGCAGCTTCGGTTACTCCTACGAGCAGTACTTC. Its translation: CASSFGYSYEQYF.